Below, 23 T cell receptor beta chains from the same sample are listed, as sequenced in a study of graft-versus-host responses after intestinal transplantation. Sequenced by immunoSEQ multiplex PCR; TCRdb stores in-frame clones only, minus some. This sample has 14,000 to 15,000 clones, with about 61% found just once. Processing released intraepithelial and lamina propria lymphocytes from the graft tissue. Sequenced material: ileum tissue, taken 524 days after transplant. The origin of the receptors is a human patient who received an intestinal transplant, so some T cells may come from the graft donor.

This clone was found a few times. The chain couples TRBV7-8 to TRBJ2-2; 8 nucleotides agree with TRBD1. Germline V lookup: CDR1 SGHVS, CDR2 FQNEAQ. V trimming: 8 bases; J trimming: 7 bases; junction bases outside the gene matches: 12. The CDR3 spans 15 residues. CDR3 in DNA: TGTGCCAGCTATAACCCCAGGGGGCGGGACGGGGAGCTGTTTTTT. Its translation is CASYNPRGRDGELFF.

CDR3: CASSYPTGGAAEAFF. In DNA, the CDR3 is TGTGCCAGCAGTTACCCGACAGGGGGCGCGGCTGAAGCTTTCTTT. The gene calls are TRBV6-5 and TRBJ1-1; 10 nucleotides line up with TRBD1. Trimming cost V 2 bases and J 6 bases; bases outside gene matches: 6. This CDR3 contains 15 residues. From germline, CDR1 is MNHEY and CDR2 SVGAGI.

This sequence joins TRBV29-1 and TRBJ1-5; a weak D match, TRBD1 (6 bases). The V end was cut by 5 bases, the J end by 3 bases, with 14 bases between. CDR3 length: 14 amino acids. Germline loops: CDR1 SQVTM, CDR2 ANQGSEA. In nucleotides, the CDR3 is TGCAGCGTTCGAGACACAGGGTACAATCAGCCCCAGCATTTT. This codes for CSVRDTGYNQPQHF. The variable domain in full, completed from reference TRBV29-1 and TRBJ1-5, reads SAVISQKPSRDICQRGTSLTIQCQVDSQVTMMFWYRQQPGQSLTLIATANQGSEATYESGFVIDKFPISRPNLTFSTLTVSNMSPEDSSIYLCSVRDTGYNQPQHFGDGTRLSIL.

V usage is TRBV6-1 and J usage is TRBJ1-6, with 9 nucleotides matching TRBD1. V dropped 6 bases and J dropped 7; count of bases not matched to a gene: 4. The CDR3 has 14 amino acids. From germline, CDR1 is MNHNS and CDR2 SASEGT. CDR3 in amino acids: CASSPTGGNSPLHF. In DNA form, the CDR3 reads TGTGCCAGCAGCCCTACAGGGGGCAATTCACCCCTCCACTTT.

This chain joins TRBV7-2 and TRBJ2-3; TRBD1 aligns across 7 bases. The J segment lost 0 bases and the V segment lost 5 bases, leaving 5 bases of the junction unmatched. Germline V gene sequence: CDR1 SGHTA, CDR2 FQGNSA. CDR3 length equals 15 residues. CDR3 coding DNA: TGTGCCAGCAGCCAACAGGGGTATAGCACAGATACGCAGTATTTT. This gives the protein CASSQQGYSTDTQYF.

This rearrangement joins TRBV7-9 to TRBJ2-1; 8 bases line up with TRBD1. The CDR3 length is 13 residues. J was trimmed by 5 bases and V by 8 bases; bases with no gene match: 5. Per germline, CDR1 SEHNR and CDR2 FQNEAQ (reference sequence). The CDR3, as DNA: TGTGCCAGCGGACAGGGCCTGAACAATGAGCAGTTCTTC. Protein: CASGQGLNNEQFF.

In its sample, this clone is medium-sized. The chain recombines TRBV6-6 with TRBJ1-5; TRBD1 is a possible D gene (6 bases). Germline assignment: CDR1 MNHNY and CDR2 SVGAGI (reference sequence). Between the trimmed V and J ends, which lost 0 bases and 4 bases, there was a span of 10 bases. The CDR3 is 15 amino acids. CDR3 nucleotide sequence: TGTGCCAGCAGTTACTCAGGTCAGGGGAATCAGCCCCAGCATTTT. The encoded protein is CASSYSGQGNQPQHF.

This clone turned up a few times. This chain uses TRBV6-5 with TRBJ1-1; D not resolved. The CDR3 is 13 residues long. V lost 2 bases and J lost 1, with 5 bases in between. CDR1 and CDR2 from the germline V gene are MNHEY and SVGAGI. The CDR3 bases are TGTGCCAGCAGTTACGGCGGGAACACTGAAGCTTTCTTT. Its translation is CASSYGGNTEAFF.

The CDR3 bases are TGTGCCAGCAGCTTAGGACAGGGGAACACTGAAGCTTTCTTT. Amino acid sequence: CASSLGQGNTEAFF. The V gene is TRBV7-2, the J gene TRBJ1-1; TRBD1 matches at 7 bases. Germline V lookup: CDR1 SGHTA, CDR2 FQGNSA. The CDR3 has 14 amino acids. The trim removed 1 base at V and 1 base at J, leaving 0 bases unmatched.

Here the CDR3 DNA reads TGTGCCAGCAGCTTAGAGCTCGGGAGCTCCTACGAGCAGTACTTC. Amino acid sequence: CASSLELGSSYEQYF. The genes are TRBV7-8 and TRBJ2-7; possible D gene TRBD2, 6 bases. This CDR3 is 15 amino acids long. The germline CDR1 and CDR2 sequences are SGHVS and FQNEAQ. Trimming stripped 1 base from V and 0 bases from J, with 10 bases between.

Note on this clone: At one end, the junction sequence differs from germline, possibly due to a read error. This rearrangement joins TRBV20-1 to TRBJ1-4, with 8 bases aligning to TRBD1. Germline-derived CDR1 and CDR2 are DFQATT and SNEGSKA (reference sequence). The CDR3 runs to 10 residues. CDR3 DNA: TGCAGTGCTATCGGACAGGGCGCTGTTTTT. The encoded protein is CSAIGQGAVF.

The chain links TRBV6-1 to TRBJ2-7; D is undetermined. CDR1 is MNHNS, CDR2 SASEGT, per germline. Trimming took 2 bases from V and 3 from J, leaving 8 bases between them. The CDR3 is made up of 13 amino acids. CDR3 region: CASSERLLYEQYF. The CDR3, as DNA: TGTGCCAGCAGTGAACGACTCCTCTACGAGCAGTACTTC.

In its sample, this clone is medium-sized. DNA for the CDR3: TGTGCCAGTAGTATGGCCACAGGGTCCTACGAGCAGTACTTC. Its protein product is CASSMATGSYEQYF. The chain couples TRBV19 to TRBJ2-7; maybe TRBD1 (6 bases). Germline V gives CDR1 LNHDA, CDR2 SQIVND (reference sequence). The CDR3 length is 14 residues. V lost 3 bases to trimming and J lost 1 base, with 10 bases between them. Filled out from reference TRBV19 and TRBJ2-7, the complete variable domain reads DGGITQSPKYLFRKEGQNVTLSCEQNLNHDAMYWYRQDPGQGLRLIYYSQIVNDFQKGDIAEGYSVSREKKESFPLTVTSAQKNPTAFYLCASSMATGSYEQYFGPGTRLTVT.

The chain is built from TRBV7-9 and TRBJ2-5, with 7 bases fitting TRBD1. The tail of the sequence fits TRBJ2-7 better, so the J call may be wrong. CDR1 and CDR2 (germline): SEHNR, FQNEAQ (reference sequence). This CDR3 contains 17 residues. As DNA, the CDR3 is TGTGCCAGCAGCGCGAGCCTTGGGGCAGGGGGTCAGTACGAGCAGTACTTC. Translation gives CASSASLGAGGQYEQYF.

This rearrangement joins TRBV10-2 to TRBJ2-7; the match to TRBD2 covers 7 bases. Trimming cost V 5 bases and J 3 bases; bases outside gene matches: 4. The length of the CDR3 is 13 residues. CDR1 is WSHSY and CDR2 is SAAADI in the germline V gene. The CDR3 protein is CASSRTRDYEQYF. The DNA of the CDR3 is TGCGCCAGCAGTAGGACTAGGGACTACGAGCAGTACTTC.

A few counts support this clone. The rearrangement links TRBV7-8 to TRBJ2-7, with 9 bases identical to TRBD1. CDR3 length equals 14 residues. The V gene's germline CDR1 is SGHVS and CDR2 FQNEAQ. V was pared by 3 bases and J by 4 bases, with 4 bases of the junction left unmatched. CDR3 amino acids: CASSFDRGEYEQYF. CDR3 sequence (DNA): TGTGCCAGCAGCTTCGACAGGGGGGAGTACGAGCAGTACTTC.

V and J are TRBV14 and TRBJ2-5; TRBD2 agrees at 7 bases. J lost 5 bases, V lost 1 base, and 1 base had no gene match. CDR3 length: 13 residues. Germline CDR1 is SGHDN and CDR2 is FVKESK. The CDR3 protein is CASSQGGGETQYF. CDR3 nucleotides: TGTGCCAGCAGCCAAGGGGGAGGGGAGACCCAGTACTTC.

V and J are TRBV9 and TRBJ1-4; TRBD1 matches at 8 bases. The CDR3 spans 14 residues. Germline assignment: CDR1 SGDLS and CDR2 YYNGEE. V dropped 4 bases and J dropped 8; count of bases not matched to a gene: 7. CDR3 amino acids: CASSLDRGGEKLFF. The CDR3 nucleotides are TGTGCCAGCAGCCTAGACAGGGGAGGCGAAAAACTGTTTTTT.

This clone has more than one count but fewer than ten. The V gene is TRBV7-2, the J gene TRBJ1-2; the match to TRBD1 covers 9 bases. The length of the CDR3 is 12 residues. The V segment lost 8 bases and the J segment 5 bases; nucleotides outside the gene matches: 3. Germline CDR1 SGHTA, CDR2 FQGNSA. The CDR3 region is CASEGTGYGYTF. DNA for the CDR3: TGTGCCAGCGAAGGGACAGGGTATGGCTACACCTTC.

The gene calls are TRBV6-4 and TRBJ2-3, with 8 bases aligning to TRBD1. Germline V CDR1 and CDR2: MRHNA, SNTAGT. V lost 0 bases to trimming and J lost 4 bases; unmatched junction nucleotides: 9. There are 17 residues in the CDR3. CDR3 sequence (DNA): TGTGCCAGCAGTGACTCGAGTCAGGGGGCGGGATCAGATACGCAGTATTTT. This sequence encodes CASSDSSQGAGSDTQYF.

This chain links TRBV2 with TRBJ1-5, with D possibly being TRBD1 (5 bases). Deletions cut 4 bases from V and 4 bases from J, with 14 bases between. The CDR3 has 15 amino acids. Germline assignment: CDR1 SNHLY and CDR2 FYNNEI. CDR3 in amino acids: CASSGPRQKNQPQHF. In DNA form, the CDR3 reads TGTGCCAGCAGTGGACCGCGACAGAAAAATCAGCCCCAGCATTTT.

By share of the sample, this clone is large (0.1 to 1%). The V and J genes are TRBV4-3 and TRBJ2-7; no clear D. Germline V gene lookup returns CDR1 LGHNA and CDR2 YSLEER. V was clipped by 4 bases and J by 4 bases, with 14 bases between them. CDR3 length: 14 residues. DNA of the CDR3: TGCGCCAGCAGCCTAAACACCCTCTCTTACGAGCAGTACTTC. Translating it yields CASSLNTLSYEQYF.

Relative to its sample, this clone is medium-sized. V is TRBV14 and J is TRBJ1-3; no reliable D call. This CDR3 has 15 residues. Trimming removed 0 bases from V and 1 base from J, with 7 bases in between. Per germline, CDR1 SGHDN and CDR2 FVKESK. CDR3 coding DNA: TGTGCCAGCAGCCAAGAAAACTGGTCTGGAAACACCATATATTTT. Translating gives CASSQENWSGNTIYF.